This T cell receptor (beta chain) is drawn from a study of T cells in Graves' hyperthyroidism and ophthalmopathy. Study-level points and caveats: A model built on 13 V-J features separated ophthalmopathy from stable hyperthyroidism. Model-based prediction identified ophthalmopathy a median around 6.5 months prior to its onset.

From germline, CDR1 is SGHAT and CDR2 FQNNGV. Deletions cut 6 bases from V and 2 bases from J, with 5 bases between. This CDR3 has 12 residues. Patients were aged 18 to 65, had disease duration under 2 months, and had newly diagnosed hyperthyroidism. Regarding this clonotype: Antigen: not known.

The source material, RNA transcripts, was used to amplify TCR beta CDR3 regions. The primer set for the first-round RT-PCR of the TCR CDR3 was HTBI. A single record per CDR3 protein comes from TCRdb applying MiXCR to the multiplex PCR reads. Among 480,000 or so distinct CDR3 sequences listed, roughly 14% were seen once. This clonotype originated in a woman aged 18-29 years with Graves' hyperthyroidism. The V and J genes are TRBV11-2 and TRBJ2-1; D is uncertain. The sequencing sample was made of blood. Here the CDR3 reads CASRNPYNEQFF. The CDR3 nucleotides are TGTGCCAGCAGGAATCCCTACAATGAGCAGTTCTTC. Using reference TRBV11-2 and TRBJ2-1 for the parts outside the CDR3, the full variable domain is EAGVAQSPRYKIIEKRQSVAFWCNPISGHATLYWYQQILGQGPKLLIQFQNNGVVDDSQLPKDRFSAERLKGVDSTLKIQPAKLEDSAVYLCASRNPYNEQFFGPGTRLTVL.